These 12 T cell receptor beta chains were sequenced from one sample in a study of T-cell reconstitution after alpha-beta-depleted transplantation in children. TCRbeta library preparation incorporated unique molecular identifiers. TCRdb recomputed calls from the PCR reads with MiXCR, one row per CDR3 protein. The sample shows a few hundred thousand distinct CDR3 sequences, 10% to 15% of them seen only once. Sequenced here: PBMCs, sampled from the stem cell graft. The receptors shown here come from a human donor who donated a stem cell graft to a child with Fanconi anemia.

This clonotype appeared a few times. This chain joins TRBV5-1 and TRBJ2-1; 10 bases line up with TRBD2. CDR3 length equals 16 residues. In germline, CDR1 is SGHRS, CDR2 YFSETQ. V lost 4 bases, J lost 4 bases, and 8 bases stayed unmatched. The DNA of the CDR3 is TGCGCCAGCAGCAGAATAGCGGGGGGATCATACAATGAGCAGTTCTTC. Translation: CASSRIAGGSYNEQFF.

This clonotype was detected only a few times. This chain joins TRBV5-1 and TRBJ1-5; TRBD1 matches at 8 bases. This CDR3 contains 15 residues. The germline V gene has CDR1 SGHRS and CDR2 YFSETQ. V was clipped by 0 bases and J by 8 bases; unmatched bases: 7. CDR3 sequence reads: CASSLDGGTGKPQHF. As DNA, the CDR3 is TGCGCCAGCAGCTTGGATGGTGGGACAGGAAAGCCCCAGCATTTT.

There are many counts of this clonotype. The chain is built from TRBV10-3 and TRBJ1-2, with 10 positions matching TRBD1. V was pared by 11 bases and J by 0 bases, with 12 bases of the junction left unmatched. Germline V CDR1 and CDR2: ENHRY, SYGVKD. The CDR3 totals 16 residues. CDR3 protein: CAVYSGTGVANYGYTF. DNA for the CDR3: TGTGCCGTCTATTCCGGGACAGGGGTTGCTAACTATGGCTACACCTTC.

In its sample, this clonotype was seen many times. This chain links TRBV7-2 with TRBJ2-2; maybe TRBD2 (6 bases). CDR1 SGHTA and CDR2 FQGNSA come from the germline V gene. Trimming pared 3 bases from V and 5 bases from J, leaving 19 bases between. The CDR3 is 17 residues long. CDR3 residues: CASSFGGPTSGTGELFF. The CDR3 DNA reads as TGTGCCAGCAGCTTCGGAGGTCCAACCAGCGGGACCGGGGAGCTGTTTTTT.

This clonotype showed up just a few times. Mismatch with germline at one junction end may stem from a read error. The rearrangement links TRBV11-1 to TRBJ2-3; 8 bases fit TRBD2. The length of the CDR3 is 16 residues. The germline V gene has CDR1 SGHAT and CDR2 FQDESV (reference sequence). CDR3 sequence: CASSLAGWASTDTQYF. In nucleotides, the CDR3 is TGTGCCAGCAGCCTAGCGGGTTGGGCTAGCACAGATACGCAGTATTTT.

The genes are TRBV5-6 and TRBJ2-7; tentatively, D is TRBD1 (5 bases). Germline V lookup: CDR1 SGHDT, CDR2 YYEEEE. This CDR3 has 17 residues. V lost 0 bases and J 0 bases, leaving 16 bases between the germline ends. The CDR3 here is CASSLVQGHLSSYEQYV. Here the CDR3 DNA reads TGTGCCAGCAGCTTGGTTCAGGGCCACCTCAGCTCCTACGAGCAGTACGTC.

CDR3 sequence: CASSSGTGSTDTQYF. The CDR3 DNA is TGTGCCAGCAGTTCGGGGACAGGGTCCACAGATACGCAGTATTTT. The chain employs TRBV6-5 and TRBJ2-3; 9 bases align to TRBD1. Germline CDR1 and CDR2: MNHEY and SVGAGI. The CDR3 length is 15 residues. V lost 4 bases, J lost 2 bases, and 4 bases stayed unmatched.

This clonotype was observed a few times. The V and J genes are TRBV6-5 and TRBJ1-6; D remains ambiguous. The germline gives CDR1 MNHEY, CDR2 SVGAGI. Trimming stripped 2 bases from V and 6 bases from J, with 8 bases between. The CDR3 runs to 14 residues. The CDR3 loop is CASSYAKGNSPLHF. The CDR3 nucleotides are TGTGCCAGCAGTTACGCTAAGGGTAATTCACCCCTCCACTTT.

This clonotype showed up many times. The V and J genes are TRBV7-2 and TRBJ1-1; D gene uncertain. Per germline, CDR1 SGHTA and CDR2 FQGNSA. The V end was cut by 2 bases, the J end by 0 bases, with 16 bases between. CDR3 length equals 17 residues. Here the CDR3 reads CASSLPIKSAVNTEAFF. The CDR3 region has the DNA TGTGCCAGCAGCTTACCCATCAAGTCCGCGGTGAACACTGAAGCTTTCTTT.

This clonotype was observed at least ten times. The chain carries TRBV15 and TRBJ1-1; D is unresolved. Deletions cut 0 bases from V and 4 bases from J, with 9 bases between. Germline V gene sequence: CDR1 LNHNV, CDR2 YYDKDF (reference sequence). The CDR3 is 14 amino acids. CDR3 sequence reads: CATSRDVRGTEAFF. DNA for the CDR3: TGTGCCACCAGCAGAGATGTCCGGGGCACTGAAGCTTTCTTT.

Regarding this clonotype: As the CDR3 is not closed by the conserved phenylalanine or tryptophan, this likely results from a read error. This CDR3 is CASSLEGWAPYNEQFS. The CDR3 nucleotides read TGTGCCAGCAGCTTGGAGGGCTGGGCACCTTACAATGAGCAGTTCTCC. V usage is TRBV5-6 and J usage is TRBJ2-1; no reliable D call. Germline values: CDR1 SGHDT, CDR2 YYEEEE. The V end lost 0 bases, the J end lost 4 bases, and 14 bases lay between the germline ends. This CDR3 is built from 16 residues.

This clonotype was recorded a few times. This chain links TRBV29-1 with TRBJ2-7; 8 bases match TRBD1. V gave up 5 bases and J gave up 3 bases; unmatched junction bases: 6. Germline-derived CDR1 and CDR2 are SQVTM and ANQGSEA. The CDR3 runs 13 residues. Here the CDR3 reads CSVPGQEFYEQYV. The CDR3, as DNA: TGCAGCGTTCCGGGACAGGAATTCTACGAGCAGTACGTC.